The 8 T cell receptor beta chains listed next were all sequenced from one sample in a study of T cells after yellow fever vaccination. In TCRdb, the 5' RACE reads were re-called with MiXCR into one record per CDR3 protein. This table holds about 130,000 distinct CDR3 sequences, almost 9% found once. This specimen consisted of CD8+ T cells sorted from PBMCs, obtained on the day of the yellow fever booster vaccination. The origin of the receptors is a man in his late teens or twenties who received the YFV17D yellow fever vaccine.

The chain carries TRBV10-3 and TRBJ1-2; D gene ambiguous. CDR3 length: 17 residues. V dropped 2 bases and J dropped 4 bases, with 20 bases sitting between them. Germline V CDR1 and CDR2: ENHRY, SYGVKD. The CDR3 DNA reads as TGTGCCATCAGTGAGCGAGGTGGAGGTGGGATCCCCTATGGCTACACCTTC. Amino acids: CAISERGGGGIPYGYTF.

V gene TRBV5-6 combines with J gene TRBJ1-5; D not certain. The CDR3 contains 14 residues. Trimming pared 0 bases from V and 3 bases from J, leaving 7 bases between. The germline gives CDR1 SGHDT, CDR2 YYEEEE. Here the CDR3 reads CASSLEANNQPQHF. For the CDR3, the DNA is TGTGCCAGCAGCTTGGAGGCGAACAATCAGCCCCAGCATTTT.

This clonotype was counted a few times. The chain employs TRBV15 and TRBJ1-1, with TRBD1 identical over 7 bases. Germline assignment: CDR1 LNHNV and CDR2 YYDKDF (reference sequence). The J segment lost 4 bases and the V segment lost 2 bases, leaving 7 bases of the junction unmatched. The CDR3 sequence is 15 residues long. The CDR3 sequence is CATSRRQGVFTEAFF. In DNA, the CDR3 is TGTGCCACCAGCAGAAGGCAGGGGGTTTTCACTGAAGCTTTCTTT.

This clonotype was counted a few times. This chain links TRBV29-1 with TRBJ2-3; the D is unclear. The germline V and J ends were trimmed by 1 base and 1 base, with 9 bases remaining between them. This CDR3 spans 14 amino acids. CDR1 is SQVTM and CDR2 is ANQGSEA in the germline V gene. The chain's CDR3 is CSVEGTDGTDTQYF. Written as DNA, the CDR3 is TGCAGCGTTGAAGGGACCGACGGCACAGATACGCAGTATTTT.

This clonotype was observed a few times. The genes are TRBV10-3 and TRBJ2-7; D possibly corresponds to TRBD2 (5 bases). V shed 0 bases and J shed 6 bases, with 6 bases lying between them. In germline, CDR1 is ENHRY, CDR2 SYGVKD. The CDR3 consists of 12 residues. The CDR3 loop reads CAISESAGEQYF. CDR3 sequence (DNA): TGTGCCATCAGTGAGTCGGCGGGCGAGCAGTACTTC.

The sample holds many counts of this clonotype. The V gene is TRBV6-2 or TRBV6-3, the J gene TRBJ1-1, with D hard to call. V lost 5 bases to trimming and J lost 5 bases, with 9 bases between them. Germline CDR1 MNHEY, CDR2 SVGEGT. This CDR3 is built from 12 residues. The CDR3 loop is CASSRLGTEAFF. DNA of the CDR3: TGTGCCAGCAGTCGGTTGGGGACTGAAGCTTTCTTT.

This clonotype was seen only a few times. J is TRBJ2-5 and V is TRBV7-7, with 7 bases lining up with TRBD1. The J segment lost 2 bases and the V segment lost 5 bases, leaving 8 bases of the junction unmatched. Germline lookup yields CDR1 SSHAT and CDR2 FNYEAQ (reference sequence). The CDR3 covers 15 residues. This CDR3 is CASSPRDSQQETQYF. CDR3 sequence (DNA): TGTGCCAGCAGCCCCAGGGACAGCCAACAAGAGACCCAGTACTTC. The whole variable domain, filled in from reference TRBV7-7 and TRBJ2-5, reads GAGVSQSPRYKVTKRGQDVTLRCDPISSHATLYWYQQALGQGPEFLTYFNYEAQPDKSGLPSDRFSAERPEGSISTLTIQRTEQRDSAMYRCASSPRDSQQETQYFGPGTRLLVL.

The chain is built from TRBV10-1 and TRBJ2-7; no clear D. V gave up 1 base and J gave up 0 bases, with 10 bases separating them. The CDR3 is made up of 15 amino acids. Looked up from germline, CDR1 is WNHNN and CDR2 is SYGVQD (reference sequence). The CDR3 DNA reads TGCGCCAGCAGTGAGTTCGGGTCACTCTCCTACGAGCAGTACTTC. Its translation: CASSEFGSLSYEQYF.